This T cell receptor beta chain was sequenced during a study of T cell repertoires in cytomegalovirus infection. At the level of the study: Public TCR beta signatures provided an indication of both CMV infection and a matching HLA type. General study results and limits: Cumulative frequency of public TCR beta families picked out carriers of CMV plus the relevant HLA. In two of eight donors, the top clonotype was HLA-C-restricted CMV-specific.

Turning to this clonotype: The antigen remains unidentified.

The CDR3 is made up of 14 amino acids. The V gene end was trimmed by 6 bases and the J gene end by 5 bases; junction bases not matched to a gene: 8. From germline, CDR1 is MDHEN and CDR2 SYDVKM. TCRdb re-derived calls from the reads in MiXCR, one entry per CDR3 protein. Of some 700,000 distinct CDR3 sequences in the sample, less than 40% were seen once. The sequencing sample was made of PBMCs. This clonotype originated in a human donor in good health (CMV status not recorded). Some clones in this sample may be carry-over from other donors' samples. The V gene is TRBV28, the J gene TRBJ2-7, with 9 bases aligning to TRBD1. CDR3 sequence reads: CASRLTGGNHEQYF. DNA for the CDR3: TGTGCCAGCAGGTTGACAGGGGGGAACCACGAGCAGTACTTC.